These 25 T cell receptor beta chains originate from one sample sequenced in a study of OX40 agonist ivuxolimab in advanced cancers. Sequencing was performed with immunoSEQ multiplex PCR; in TCRdb, only in-frame clones are kept and a portion is missing. The data hold 77,000 or so clones, with 87% observed a single time. Sequencing was performed on CD4+ or CD8+ T cells sorted from blood, taken in a trial of the OX40 agonist ivuxolimab. The receptor source for this set is an adult with an advanced solid tumor such as melanoma, head and neck, liver or kidney cancer.

This chain joins TRBV2 and TRBJ2-5, with 14 bases fitting TRBD2. The germline gives CDR1 SNHLY, CDR2 FYNNEI. The ends lost 5 bases at V and 4 bases at J; junction bases unmatched: 6. The CDR3 covers 16 residues. CDR3 sequence reads: CASSPGLAGVRETQYF. DNA for the CDR3: TGTGCCAGCAGTCCGGGACTAGCGGGAGTGAGAGAGACCCAGTACTTC.

This clone was seen only a few times. The V call is TRBV2, the J call TRBJ1-5; 8 nucleotides align to TRBD1. The CDR3 sequence is 15 residues long. V shed 4 bases, J shed 8 bases, and the junction held 10 bases outside the gene matches. Germline V gene data show CDR1 as SNHLY and CDR2 as FYNNEI. In DNA, the CDR3 is TGTGCCAGCAGTGTCACAGGGGGAAACGTGGAGCCCCAGCATTTT. Protein sequence: CASSVTGGNVEPQHF. The full variable domain, with the rest looked up from reference TRBV2 and TRBJ1-5, is EPEVTQTPSHQVTQMGQEVILRCVPISNHLYFYWYRQILGQKVEFLVSFYNNEISEKSEIFDDQFSVERPDGSNFTLKIRSTKLEDSAMYFCASSVTGGNVEPQHFGDGTRLSIL.

The rearrangement uses TRBV6-5 and TRBJ2-3; D not resolved. Trimming pared 2 bases from V and 5 bases from J, leaving 11 bases between. Germline loops: CDR1 MNHEY, CDR2 SVGAGI. This CDR3 comprises 14 residues. In nucleotides, the CDR3 is TGTGCCAGCAGTTACGGAGTAGCAGGAGATACGCAGTATTTT. This encodes CASSYGVAGDTQYF.

This clone came up a few times. The chain couples TRBV5-4 to TRBJ1-3; D unclear. Trimming stripped 4 bases from V and 5 bases from J, with 16 bases between. The germline V gene encodes CDR1 SGHNT and CDR2 YYREEE (reference sequence). This CDR3 region has 15 residues. The CDR3 here is CASSTGVVGRNTIYF. CDR3 coding DNA: TGTGCCAGCAGCACGGGAGTGGTGGGAAGAAACACCATATATTTT.

The chain has TRBV15 and TRBJ2-1, with 8 nucleotides matching TRBD1. The CDR3 length is 16 residues. Germline CDR1 reads LNHNV; CDR2 reads YYDKDF (reference sequence). V shed 1 base, J shed 0 bases, and the junction held 2 bases outside the gene matches. The chain's CDR3 is CATSRGTGGSYNEQFF. The CDR3 coding sequence is TGTGCCACCAGCAGAGGCACAGGGGGCTCCTACAATGAGCAGTTCTTC.

V and J are TRBV7-6 and TRBJ1-5, with 8 bases lining up with TRBD1. V trimming: 5 bases; J trimming: 1 base; junction bases outside the gene matches: 1. This CDR3 region has 14 residues. Looked up from germline, CDR1 is SGHVS and CDR2 is FNYEAQ. CDR3 sequence: CASSRTGSNQPQHF. CDR3 nucleotide sequence: TGTGCCAGCAGCCGGACAGGGAGCAATCAGCCCCAGCATTTT. Full variable domain (missing parts from reference TRBV7-6 and TRBJ1-5): GAGVSQSPRYKVTKRGQDVALRCDPISGHVSLYWYRQALGQGPEFLTYFNYEAQQDKSGLPNDRFSAERPEGSISTLTIQRTEQRDSAMYRCASSRTGSNQPQHFGDGTRLSIL.

The chain carries TRBV7-3 and TRBJ2-7; TRBD1 matches at 7 bases. The CDR3 is made up of 14 amino acids. The germline V gene has CDR1 SGHTA and CDR2 FQGTGA. V lost 5 bases, J lost 1 base, and 5 bases stayed unmatched. CDR3 DNA sequence: TGTGCCAGCAGCCCTAGCAGGGGGTCCTACGAGCAGTACTTC. Encoded protein: CASSPSRGSYEQYF.

The CDR3 sequence: CASMKNLLIGEKLFF. The CDR3 DNA sequence: TGTGCCAGCATGAAGAACTTGTTAATTGGGGAAAAACTGTTTTTT. V and J are TRBV6-1 and TRBJ1-4; D not certain. The CDR3 contains 15 residues. The germline V and J ends were trimmed by 7 bases and 8 bases, with 20 bases remaining between them. CDR1 MNHNS and CDR2 SASEGT come from the germline V gene.

The chain couples TRBV5-4 to TRBJ1-1; D not certain. This CDR3 spans 12 amino acids. Germline CDR1 and CDR2: SGHNT and YYREEE (reference sequence). The V gene lost 2 bases and the J gene lost 2 bases, with 4 bases spanning the gap. DNA of the CDR3: TGTGCCAGCAGCTTCCCCAACACTGAAGCTTTCTTT. It encodes CASSFPNTEAFF.

This clone was picked up one time. The rearrangement links TRBV18 to TRBJ1-2, with D maybe TRBD1 (5 bases). With 9 bases removed from V and 0 bases from J, the gap between germline ends came to 20 bases. CDR1 and CDR2 from the germline V gene are KGHSH and LQKENI. CDR3 length: 16 residues. The CDR3 coding sequence is TGTGCCAGTTCTAGGGGCGGCGTCCTAGCTAACTATGGCTACACCTTC. Protein product: CASSRGGVLANYGYTF.

V usage is TRBV4-2 and J usage is TRBJ2-2; D uncertain. From germline, CDR1 is LGHNA and CDR2 YNFKEQ. The CDR3 is made up of 16 amino acids. With 2 bases removed from V and 2 bases from J, the gap between germline ends came to 12 bases. The CDR3 loop is CASSQRRPPNTGELFF. CDR3 DNA sequence: TGTGCCAGCAGCCAAAGACGGCCTCCAAACACCGGGGAGCTGTTTTTT.

In nucleotides, the CDR3 is TGTGCCAGCAGTGAAGGGGCAGTCTATGGCTACACCTTC. Translating gives CASSEGAVYGYTF. The chain is built from TRBV2 and TRBJ1-2; D is unresolved. V dropped 1 base and J dropped 4 bases, with 7 bases sitting between them. The V gene's germline CDR1 is SNHLY and CDR2 FYNNEI. The CDR3 covers 13 residues.

This clone appeared a single time. As DNA, the CDR3 is TGTGCCAGCAGTCCGGGGTGGGGGCAGAACACTGAAGCTTTCTTT. Amino acid sequence: CASSPGWGQNTEAFF. The rearrangement links TRBV28 to TRBJ1-1; possibly TRBD1 for D (6 bases). This CDR3 region has 15 residues. CDR1 is MDHEN, CDR2 SYDVKM, per germline. Trimming cost V 5 bases and J 1 base, with 14 bases left between them.

This clone was counted between two and nine times. The chain combines TRBV11-2 with TRBJ2-1, with a weak D call TRBD1 (6 bases). Germline CDR1 is SGHAT and CDR2 is FQNNGV. This CDR3 is 15 amino acids long. V was pared by 4 bases and J by 7 bases, with 17 bases between. The CDR3 spells CASSYRGLRGNEQFF. The DNA of the CDR3 is TGTGCCAGCAGCTACCGAGGACTGAGGGGGAATGAGCAGTTCTTC.

The V gene is TRBV4-1, the J gene TRBJ1-1; D ambiguous. CDR3 length equals 13 residues. Trimming pared 0 bases from V and 7 bases from J, leaving 9 bases between. The germline CDR1 and CDR2 sequences are MGHRA and YSYEKL. CDR3 protein: CASSQDRTDEAFF. The CDR3 DNA reads as TGCGCCAGCAGCCAAGATAGGACGGATGAAGCTTTCTTT.

The chain combines TRBV5-6 with TRBJ2-3; TRBD1 aligns across 11 bases. This CDR3 has 15 amino acids. Germline V CDR1 and CDR2: SGHDT, YYEEEE. Trimming cost V 0 bases and J 6 bases; bases outside gene matches: 3. The CDR3 nucleotides are TGTGCCAGCAGCTTGGTGGGGACAGGGGGTGATACGCAGTATTTT. Protein sequence: CASSLVGTGGDTQYF.

The rearrangement joins TRBV4-3 to TRBJ2-3; D call uncertain. Trimming cost V 0 bases and J 5 bases, with 12 bases left between them. Germline CDR1 is LGHNA and CDR2 is YSLEER. The CDR3 is 15 amino acids. CDR3 bases: TGCGCCAGCAGCCAAGAAATCCACCAGCGAGATACGCAGTATTTT. It specifies CASSQEIHQRDTQYF.

The chain carries TRBV2 and TRBJ1-1; D might be TRBD1 (5 bases). CDR1 is SNHLY and CDR2 is FYNNEI in the germline V gene. The CDR3 covers 12 residues. V lost 11 bases to trimming and J lost 1 base, with 11 bases between them. The CDR3 loop is CAAGGGNTEAFF. The CDR3 nucleotides read TGTGCCGCGGGCGGGGGGAACACTGAAGCTTTCTTT. The variable domain in full, completed from reference TRBV2 and TRBJ1-1, reads EPEVTQTPSHQVTQMGQEVILRCVPISNHLYFYWYRQILGQKVEFLVSFYNNEISEKSEIFDDQFSVERPDGSNFTLKIRSTKLEDSAMYFCAAGGGNTEAFFGQGTRLTVV.

The gene calls are TRBV7-6 and TRBJ1-5, with D unclear. Trimming took 1 base from V and 6 from J, leaving 19 bases between them. The CDR3 spans 17 residues. Germline V gene sequence: CDR1 SGHVS, CDR2 FNYEAQ. The chain's CDR3 is CASSLGSGGIYGQPQHF. CDR3 nucleotide sequence: TGTGCCAGCAGCTTAGGGTCAGGAGGGATCTACGGTCAGCCCCAGCATTTT.

V is TRBV4-2 and J is TRBJ1-2, with TRBD1 identical over 11 bases. Germline V gene lookup returns CDR1 LGHNA and CDR2 YNFKEQ. V was pared by 6 bases and J by 3 bases, with 9 bases of the junction left unmatched. This CDR3 is 16 amino acids long. The CDR3 bases are TGTGCCAGCAGTTCGGACAGGGGGCCTACTTACTATGGCTACACCTTC. Encoded protein: CASSSDRGPTYYGYTF.

The chain uses TRBV18 and TRBJ2-7, with D possibly matching TRBD1 (6 bases). The CDR3 has 13 amino acids. The germline V gene has CDR1 KGHSH and CDR2 LQKENI. The V end lost 6 bases, the J end lost 9 bases, and 18 bases lay between the germline ends. CDR3 bases: TGTGCCAGCTCCCCCGGGACATCTTTTGGGCAGTACTTC. Protein: CASSPGTSFGQYF.

The gene calls are TRBV30 and TRBJ1-1; 8 nucleotides match TRBD1. The CDR3 loop spans 14 amino acids. CDR1 is GTSNPN and CDR2 is SVGIG in the germline V gene (reference sequence). With V trimmed by 0 bases and J by 10 bases, 10 bases remained unmatched. The CDR3 reads CAWSVRGRGLGAFF. CDR3 nucleotide sequence: TGTGCCTGGAGTGTACGGGGCAGGGGGCTTGGAGCTTTCTTT.

V usage is TRBV15 and J usage is TRBJ1-1; D perhaps matches TRBD1 (5 bases). Trimming stripped 1 base from V and 5 bases from J, with 8 bases between. The CDR3 contains 13 residues. Germline values: CDR1 LNHNV, CDR2 YYDKDF (reference sequence). The CDR3 DNA follows: TGTGCCACCAGCAGAGGGGACGGAACTGAAGCTTTCTTT. It is translated as CATSRGDGTEAFF.

The V and J genes are TRBV11-2 and TRBJ2-2; no clear D gene. The CDR3 has 14 residues. V was shortened by 1 base and J by 4 bases, with 7 bases between the two germline ends. Germline CDR1 reads SGHAT; CDR2 reads FQNNGV. The CDR3 nucleotides read TGTGCCAGCAGCTTAGGGGTAATCACCGGGGAGCTGTTTTTT. The encoded protein is CASSLGVITGELFF.

J is TRBJ2-3 and V is TRBV5-1; tentative D call: TRBD2 (6 bases). CDR3 length: 14 amino acids. Trimming removed 0 bases from V and 5 bases from J, with 10 bases in between. CDR1 is SGHRS, CDR2 YFSETQ, per germline. CDR3 DNA sequence: TGCGCCAGCAGCTTGGAACTAGCCGGAGATACGCAGTATTTT. This translates into CASSLELAGDTQYF.